The present T cell receptor (beta chain) was sequenced within a study of blood T cell repertoires in COVID-19. Sequenced by immunoSEQ multiplex PCR; TCRdb stores in-frame clones only, minus some. The repertoire holds about 42,000 clones, with roughly 90% as singletons. This CDR3 has 10 amino acids. The ends were cut back, 4 bases at V and 13 bases at J, with 10 bases in the middle. Source material: peripheral blood. V usage is TRBV12-3 or TRBV12-4 and J usage is TRBJ2-5; D remains unclear. The receptor comes from a human donor in a cohort sampled during active COVID-19. CDR3 amino acids: CASSSQNRYF. As DNA, the CDR3 is TGTGCCAGCAGTTCCCAGAATCGGTACTTC.